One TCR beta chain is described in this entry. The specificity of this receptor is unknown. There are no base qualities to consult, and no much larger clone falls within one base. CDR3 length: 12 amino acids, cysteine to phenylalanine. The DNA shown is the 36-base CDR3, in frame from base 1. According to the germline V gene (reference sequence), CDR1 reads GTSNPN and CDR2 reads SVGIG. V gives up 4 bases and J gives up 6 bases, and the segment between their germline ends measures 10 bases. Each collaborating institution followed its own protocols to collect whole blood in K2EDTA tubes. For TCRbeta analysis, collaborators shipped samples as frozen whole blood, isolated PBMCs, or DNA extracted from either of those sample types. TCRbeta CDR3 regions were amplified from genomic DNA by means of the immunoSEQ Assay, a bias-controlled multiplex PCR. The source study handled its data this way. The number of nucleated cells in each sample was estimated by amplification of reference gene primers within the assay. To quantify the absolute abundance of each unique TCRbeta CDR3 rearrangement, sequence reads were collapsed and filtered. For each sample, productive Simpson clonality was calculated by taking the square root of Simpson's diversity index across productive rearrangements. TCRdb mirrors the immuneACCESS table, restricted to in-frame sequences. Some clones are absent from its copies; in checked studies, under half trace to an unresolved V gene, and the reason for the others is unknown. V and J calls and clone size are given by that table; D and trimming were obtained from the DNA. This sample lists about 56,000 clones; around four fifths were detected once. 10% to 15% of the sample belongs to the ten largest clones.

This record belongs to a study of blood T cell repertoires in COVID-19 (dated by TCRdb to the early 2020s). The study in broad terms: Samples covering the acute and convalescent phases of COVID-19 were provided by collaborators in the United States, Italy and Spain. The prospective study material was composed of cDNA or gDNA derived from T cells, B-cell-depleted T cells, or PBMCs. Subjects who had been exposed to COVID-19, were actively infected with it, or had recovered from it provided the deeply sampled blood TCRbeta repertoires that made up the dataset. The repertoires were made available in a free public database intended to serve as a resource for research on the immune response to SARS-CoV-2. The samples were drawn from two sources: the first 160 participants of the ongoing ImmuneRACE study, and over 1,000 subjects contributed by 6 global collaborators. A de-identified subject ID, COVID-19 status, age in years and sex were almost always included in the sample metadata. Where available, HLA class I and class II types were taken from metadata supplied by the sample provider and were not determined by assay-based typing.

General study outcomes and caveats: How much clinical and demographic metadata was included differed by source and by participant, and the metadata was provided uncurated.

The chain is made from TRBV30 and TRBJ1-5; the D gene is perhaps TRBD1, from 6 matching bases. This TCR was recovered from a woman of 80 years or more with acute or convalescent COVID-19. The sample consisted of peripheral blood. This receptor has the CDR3 CAWNLGGQPQHF. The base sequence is TGTGCCTGGAACCTAGGGGGTCAGCCCCAGCATTTT.